These 30 T cell receptor beta chains originate from one sample sequenced in a study of blood T cell repertoires in COVID-19. TCRdb keeps only in-frame clones here, not all; method: immunoSEQ multiplex PCR. The profile shows 300,000 to 350,000 clones, about nine tenths of them singletons. Sequenced input: PBMCs or T cells enriched from blood (not recorded which). The receptors were gathered from a woman aged 30 to 39 who had been exposed to COVID-19.

The J gene is TRBJ2-5, the V gene TRBV19, with D perhaps TRBD2 (6 bases). Per germline, CDR1 LNHDA and CDR2 SQIVND (reference sequence). The V gene lost 6 bases and the J gene lost 0 bases, with 20 bases spanning the gap. This CDR3 comprises 17 residues. The CDR3 loop reads CASRIGLRRDNQETQYF. CDR3 DNA: TGTGCCAGTAGAATCGGCCTACGGAGGGATAACCAAGAGACCCAGTACTTC.

The gene calls are TRBV6-5 and TRBJ2-5; 10 bases match TRBD1. The CDR3 runs to 15 residues. Germline loops: CDR1 MNHEY, CDR2 SVGAGI. With V trimmed by 6 bases and J by 4 bases, 8 bases remained unmatched. In nucleotides, the CDR3 is TGTGCCAGCAGCTTCACTGGACAGGGGGTAGAGACCCAGTACTTC. Protein: CASSFTGQGVETQYF.

This clone appeared a few times. This sequence joins TRBV7-2 and TRBJ2-7; 14 bases map to TRBD2. Unmatched junction bases numbered 13, after V lost 5 bases and J lost 4 bases. Germline assignment: CDR1 SGHTA and CDR2 FQGNSA. The CDR3 runs to 18 residues. CDR3 DNA: TGTGCCAGCAGCCCAGGGGGGGGACTAGCGGGAGAGGGATACGAGCAGTACTTC. Translation: CASSPGGGLAGEGYEQYF.

CDR3 DNA: TGTGCCAGCAGTCCCGGACTAGCGGGAAACAGTAGCACAGATACGCAGTATTTT. This codes for CASSPGLAGNSSTDTQYF. The J gene is TRBJ2-3, the V gene TRBV13; 12 bases line up with TRBD2. V trimming: 6 bases; J trimming: 0 bases; junction bases outside the gene matches: 10. In germline, CDR1 is PRHDT, CDR2 FYEKMQ (reference sequence). The length of the CDR3 is 18 residues.

V usage is TRBV7-3 and J usage is TRBJ2-3; TRBD1 might be the D (5 bases). This CDR3 is 15 amino acids long. Germline assignment: CDR1 SGHTA and CDR2 FQGTGA. The ends were cut back, 5 bases at V and 0 bases at J, with 12 bases in the middle. The CDR3 DNA follows: TGTGCCAGCAGCCCTATTGGGGCGAGCACAGATACGCAGTATTTT. Protein: CASSPIGASTDTQYF.

J is TRBJ2-1 and V is TRBV28, with 8 bases aligning to TRBD1. CDR3 length: 14 residues. Germline values: CDR1 MDHEN, CDR2 SYDVKM. The ends lost 5 bases at V and 4 bases at J; junction bases unmatched: 4. The CDR3 region is CASSPGGGYNEQFF. CDR3 nucleotides: TGTGCCAGCAGTCCAGGGGGCGGGTACAATGAGCAGTTCTTC.

The V gene is TRBV5-1, the J gene TRBJ1-2; 9 nucleotides match TRBD1. V dropped 3 bases and J dropped 1; count of bases not matched to a gene: 7. CDR3 size: 16 residues. CDR1 is SGHRS and CDR2 is YFSETQ in the germline V gene. This CDR3 is CASSSQGTGINYGYTF. For the CDR3, the DNA is TGCGCCAGCAGCTCTCAAGGGACAGGGATTAACTATGGCTACACCTTC.

In nucleotides, the CDR3 is TGTGCCAGCAACGCAGGGGGCTTATACACAGATACGCAGTATTTT. It translates to CASNAGGLYTDTQYF. This chain uses TRBV28 with TRBJ2-3, with 8 bases aligning to TRBD1. This CDR3 has 15 amino acids. Trimming took 7 bases from V and 2 from J; bases not matched to a gene: 8. Germline assignment: CDR1 MDHEN and CDR2 SYDVKM.

This CDR3 reads CASTPGWNYGYTF. The CDR3 DNA sequence: TGTGCCAGCACCCCAGGGTGGAACTATGGCTACACCTTC. The J gene is TRBJ1-2, the V gene TRBV28; a possible D gene is TRBD1 (5 bases). This CDR3 has 13 amino acids. Germline V lookup: CDR1 MDHEN, CDR2 SYDVKM. V was pared by 7 bases and J by 2 bases, with 11 bases between.

This clone was detected once. The chain couples TRBV19 to TRBJ1-1; TRBD1 matches at 7 bases. The CDR3 spans 15 residues. Germline CDR1 LNHDA, CDR2 SQIVND (reference sequence). V was pared by 6 bases and J by 0 bases, with 7 bases of the junction left unmatched. The CDR3 sequence: CASRWGTAMNTEAFF. The CDR3 DNA follows: TGTGCCAGTAGATGGGGGACAGCTATGAACACTGAAGCTTTCTTT.

The J gene is TRBJ1-2, the V gene TRBV18; tentative D call: TRBD1 (5 bases). Trimming removed 3 bases at V and 3 bases at J, with 17 bases between. Germline loops: CDR1 KGHSH, CDR2 LQKENI. This CDR3 is built from 16 residues. Here the CDR3 reads CASSPVPRGADYGYTF. The CDR3 DNA reads TGTGCCAGCTCACCCGTCCCAAGGGGCGCCGACTATGGCTACACCTTC.

The chain links TRBV19 to TRBJ2-3; 8 positions agree with TRBD1. The CDR3 spans 14 residues. The germline V gene has CDR1 LNHDA and CDR2 SQIVND (reference sequence). With 11 bases clipped from V and 3 bases from J, the junction kept 10 bases outside the gene matches. For the CDR3, the DNA is TGTGCCCGCCAGACAGGGGTGAGTACAGATACGCAGTATTTT. It encodes CARQTGVSTDTQYF.

The chain recombines TRBV28 with TRBJ2-1, with 10 bases fitting TRBD2. CDR1 and CDR2 from the germline V gene are MDHEN and SYDVKM. The J segment lost 9 bases and the V segment lost 4 bases, leaving 9 bases of the junction unmatched. The CDR3 contains 15 residues. The CDR3, as DNA: TGTGCCAGCAGTTCGCCGGCTAGCGGGAGTCGTGAGCAGTTCTTC. Translation gives CASSSPASGSREQFF.

This rearrangement joins TRBV6-5 to TRBJ1-1; 9 nucleotides line up with TRBD1. Per the germline V gene, CDR1 is MNHEY and CDR2 is SVGAGI. CDR3 length: 15 amino acids. The V and J ends lost 8 bases and 2 bases, in that order; junction bases with no gene match: 9. This CDR3 reads CASGQVDRGNTEAFF. The CDR3 DNA reads TGTGCCAGCGGCCAAGTGGACAGGGGAAACACTGAAGCTTTCTTT.

This chain connects TRBV6-5 to TRBJ2-7, with D perhaps matching TRBD1 (6 bases). Germline V gene data show CDR1 as MNHEY and CDR2 as SVGAGI. The CDR3 contains 12 residues. V was pared by 6 bases and J by 6 bases, with 12 bases between. CDR3: CASSHREGEQYF. CDR3 sequence (DNA): TGTGCCAGCAGCCACAGGGAAGGCGAGCAGTACTTC.

This clone has just one count. V is TRBV25-1 and J is TRBJ2-7; D is unresolved. V was pared by 4 bases and J by 2 bases, with 12 bases between. This CDR3 has 14 amino acids. Germline V gives CDR1 MGHDK, CDR2 SYGVNS. The CDR3 is CASSVTSNPYEQYF. For the CDR3, the DNA is TGTGCCAGCAGTGTCACATCGAACCCCTACGAGCAGTACTTC.

The chain links TRBV12-3 or TRBV12-4 to TRBJ2-7; 8 bases match TRBD2. The length of the CDR3 is 13 residues. V trimming: 1 base; J trimming: 12 bases; junction bases outside the gene matches: 8. Written as DNA, the CDR3 is TGTGCCAGCAGTTTAGGATGGGCGGGAGGTGGGTACTTC. Translating gives CASSLGWAGGGYF.

In its sample, this clone was seen once. This rearrangement joins TRBV7-8 to TRBJ2-2; 8 positions agree with TRBD2. The CDR3 totals 16 residues. J gave up 4 bases and V 4 bases, and 8 bases lay outside the gene matches. Germline V gene data show CDR1 as SGHVS and CDR2 as FQNEAQ. The CDR3 loop reads CASSSYSGKGTGELFF. The CDR3 DNA reads as TGTGCCAGCAGCTCCTATAGCGGGAAGGGCACCGGGGAGCTGTTTTTT.

V usage is TRBV5-6 and J usage is TRBJ2-7, with 8 bases lining up with TRBD2. The V segment lost 6 bases and the J segment 7 bases; nucleotides outside the gene matches: 24. The CDR3 is made up of 18 amino acids. CDR1 SGHDT and CDR2 YYEEEE come from the germline V gene. CDR3 protein: CASTPFRDWTSPPREQYF. As DNA, the CDR3 is TGTGCCAGCACCCCTTTCAGGGATTGGACTAGCCCGCCCAGGGAGCAGTACTTC. Using reference TRBV5-6 and TRBJ2-7 for the parts outside the CDR3, the full variable domain is DAGVTQSPTHLIKTRGQQVTLRCSPKSGHDTVSWYQQALGQGPQFIFQYYEEEERQRGNFPDRFSGHQFPNYSSELNVNALLLGDSALYLCASTPFRDWTSPPREQYFGPGTRLTVT.

The rearrangement joins TRBV6-5 to TRBJ1-5; possible D gene TRBD1, 6 bases. The V gene lost 4 bases and the J gene lost 4 bases, with 8 bases spanning the gap. The CDR3 has 13 residues. Germline values: CDR1 MNHEY, CDR2 SVGAGI. CDR3 in amino acids: CASSWTVNQPQHF. Written as DNA, the CDR3 is TGTGCCAGCAGTTGGACAGTAAATCAGCCCCAGCATTTT.

This chain uses TRBV5-1 with TRBJ2-2, with D possibly TRBD2 on 5 matching bases. Germline assignment: CDR1 SGHRS and CDR2 YFSETQ. Trimming removed 0 bases from V and 5 bases from J, with 11 bases in between. This CDR3 spans 15 amino acids. The CDR3 DNA sequence: TGCGCCAGCAGCTTGGTCCCCTGGGAGACCGGGGAGCTGTTTTTT. It encodes CASSLVPWETGELFF.

The sample holds a few counts of this clone. This chain links TRBV4-1 with TRBJ2-7; unclear D gene. CDR1 and CDR2 from the germline V gene are MGHRA and YSYEKL. Between the trimmed V and J ends, which lost 2 bases and 2 bases, there was a span of 22 bases. The CDR3 spans 18 residues. The chain's CDR3 is CASSQLTTGSRLTYEQYF. DNA of the CDR3: TGCGCCAGCAGCCAATTAACGACGGGTTCTCGCCTGACCTACGAGCAGTACTTC.

This chain links TRBV29-1 with TRBJ1-1; D is undetermined. Germline lookup yields CDR1 SQVTM and CDR2 ANQGSEA. The V gene lost 7 bases and the J gene lost 1 base, with 19 bases spanning the gap. This CDR3 contains 15 residues. The CDR3 loop reads CSALPRAGGNTEAFF. The CDR3 nucleotides read TGCAGCGCCCTACCCCGGGCAGGAGGGAACACTGAAGCTTTCTTT.

This clone has a single count. V gene TRBV19 combines with J gene TRBJ2-4, with TRBD2 matching 12 bases. Per the germline V gene, CDR1 is LNHDA and CDR2 is SQIVND (reference sequence). V was pared by 7 bases and J by 2 bases, with 3 bases of the junction left unmatched. The length of the CDR3 is 15 residues. In DNA, the CDR3 is TGTGCCAGTACTAGGACTAGCGGGACCAAAAACATTCAGTACTTC. Amino acids: CASTRTSGTKNIQYF.

The chain recombines TRBV5-1 with TRBJ2-5; TRBD2 matches 11 bases. The germline V gene has CDR1 SGHRS and CDR2 YFSETQ. The trim removed 4 bases at V and 4 bases at J, leaving 9 bases unmatched. The CDR3 runs 16 residues. CDR3 nucleotides: TGCGCCAGCAGCATCCGTATAGCGGGAGGGGGAGAGACCCAGTACTTC. It codes for CASSIRIAGGGETQYF. The whole variable domain, remainder taken from reference TRBV5-1 and TRBJ2-5, is KAGVTQTPRYLIKTRGQQVTLSCSPISGHRSVSWYQQTPGQGLQFLFEYFSETQRNKGNFPGRFSGRQFSNSRSEMNVSTLELGDSALYLCASSIRIAGGGETQYFGPGTRLLVL.

The CDR3 region is CASSIFNRNEQFF. The DNA for the CDR3 is TGTGCCAGTAGTATTTTTAACCGGAATGAGCAGTTCTTC. The V and J genes are TRBV19 and TRBJ2-1; D call uncertain. With 3 bases removed from V and 7 bases from J, the gap between germline ends came to 10 bases. The CDR3 spans 13 residues. From germline, CDR1 is LNHDA and CDR2 SQIVND (reference sequence).

The chain couples TRBV5-1 to TRBJ2-6, with D possibly being TRBD1 (5 bases). Between the trimmed V and J ends, which lost 4 bases and 0 bases, there was a span of 14 bases. Germline lookup yields CDR1 SGHRS and CDR2 YFSETQ. This CDR3 is 17 amino acids long. The CDR3 protein is CASSTTTDSSGANVLTF. The CDR3 bases are TGCGCCAGCAGCACCACAACCGACAGCTCTGGGGCCAACGTCCTGACTTTC.

V and J are TRBV10-1 and TRBJ1-3, with 8 bases fitting TRBD1. Germline V gene sequence: CDR1 WNHNN, CDR2 SYGVQD (reference sequence). The CDR3 sequence is 14 residues long. V lost 7 bases to trimming and J lost 3 bases; unmatched junction nucleotides: 5. The CDR3 sequence is CASTLDRDGNTIYF. The CDR3 bases are TGCGCCAGCACCCTGGACAGGGATGGAAACACCATATATTTT.

This chain links TRBV9 with TRBJ2-6; D is undetermined. Trimming took off 3 bases at V and 7 bases at J, with 8 bases between the two ends. Germline CDR1 and CDR2: SGDLS and YYNGEE. The CDR3 sequence is 13 residues long. The CDR3 nucleotides read TGTGCCAGCAGCGCCTTTAGCGCCAACGTCCTGACTTTC. Its protein is CASSAFSANVLTF. Filled out from reference TRBV9 and TRBJ2-6, the complete variable domain reads DSGVTQTPKHLITATGQRVTLRCSPRSGDLSVYWYQQSLDQGLQFLIQYYNGEERAKGNILERFSAQQFPDLHSELNLSSLELGDSALYFCASSAFSANVLTFGAGSRLTVL.

The chain carries TRBV6-5 and TRBJ2-1; 8 bases are shared with TRBD2. The CDR3 sequence is 15 residues long. CDR1 MNHEY and CDR2 SVGAGI come from the germline V gene. With V trimmed by 6 bases and J by 3 bases, 7 bases remained unmatched. The CDR3: CASSPTSEGYNEQFF. For the CDR3, the DNA is TGTGCCAGCAGCCCGACTAGCGAAGGCTACAATGAGCAGTTCTTC.